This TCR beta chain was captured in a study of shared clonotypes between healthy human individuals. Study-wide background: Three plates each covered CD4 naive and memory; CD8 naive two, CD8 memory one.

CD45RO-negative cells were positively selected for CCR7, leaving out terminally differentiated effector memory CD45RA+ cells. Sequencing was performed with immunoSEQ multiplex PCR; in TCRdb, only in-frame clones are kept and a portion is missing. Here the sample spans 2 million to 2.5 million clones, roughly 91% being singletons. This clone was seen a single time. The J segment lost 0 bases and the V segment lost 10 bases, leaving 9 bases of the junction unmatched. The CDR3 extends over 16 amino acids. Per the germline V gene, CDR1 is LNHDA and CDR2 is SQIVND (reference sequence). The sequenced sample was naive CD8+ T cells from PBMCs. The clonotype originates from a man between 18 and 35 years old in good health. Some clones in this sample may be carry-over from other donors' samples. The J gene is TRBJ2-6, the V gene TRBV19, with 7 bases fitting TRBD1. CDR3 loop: CATLGTANSGANVLTF. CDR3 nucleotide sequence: TGTGCCACCCTAGGGACAGCGAACTCTGGGGCCAACGTCCTGACTTTC. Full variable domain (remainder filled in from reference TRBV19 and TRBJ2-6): DGGITQSPKYLFRKEGQNVTLSCEQNLNHDAMYWYRQDPGQGLRLIYYSQIVNDFQKGDIAEGYSVSREKKESFPLTVTSAQKNPTAFYLCATLGTANSGANVLTFGAGSRLTVL.